This passage covers 18 T cell receptor beta chains from one sample sequenced in a study of blood T cell repertoires in COVID-19. Produced via immunoSEQ multiplex PCR; TCRdb's table is partial and in-frame only. The sample carries roughly 29,000 clones, just under 95% recorded once. Sequenced input: peripheral blood. These receptor sequences come from a woman in her 70s with COVID-19, enrolled during active disease.

The V gene is TRBV11-2, the J gene TRBJ2-5; TRBD1 agrees at 8 bases. Germline V gives CDR1 SGHAT, CDR2 FQNNGV. V was clipped by 0 bases and J by 4 bases; unmatched bases: 7. The CDR3 consists of 16 residues. The CDR3 protein is CASSLERLTGGETQYF. The CDR3 nucleotides are TGTGCCAGCAGCTTAGAGAGGCTTACAGGGGGAGAGACCCAGTACTTC. The entire variable domain, with the rest obtained from reference TRBV11-2 and TRBJ2-5, is as follows: EAGVAQSPRYKIIEKRQSVAFWCNPISGHATLYWYQQILGQGPKLLIQFQNNGVVDDSQLPKDRFSAERLKGVDSTLKIQPAKLEDSAVYLCASSLERLTGGETQYFGPGTRLLVL.

V usage is TRBV19 and J usage is TRBJ1-5; D is unresolved. Germline values: CDR1 LNHDA, CDR2 SQIVND (reference sequence). V lost 4 bases to trimming and J lost 0 bases, with 4 bases between them. The CDR3 consists of 13 residues. The CDR3 here is CASSSGSNQPQHF. CDR3 bases: TGTGCCAGTAGTAGCGGTAGCAATCAGCCCCAGCATTTT.

This chain connects TRBV28 to TRBJ1-1; TRBD1 matches 7 bases. V lost 3 bases and J lost 0; bases outside the gene matches: 10. CDR1 is MDHEN and CDR2 is SYDVKM in the germline V gene. This CDR3 spans 17 amino acids. CDR3 region: CASSFMTGSDMNTEAFF. In DNA form, the CDR3 reads TGTGCCAGCAGTTTTATGACAGGGTCGGACATGAACACTGAAGCTTTCTTT.

The rearrangement links TRBV19 to TRBJ2-7; 9 nucleotides match TRBD2. The J segment lost 6 bases and the V segment lost 5 bases, leaving 5 bases of the junction unmatched. The germline V gene has CDR1 LNHDA and CDR2 SQIVND (reference sequence). The CDR3 extends over 13 amino acids. The CDR3, as DNA: TGTGCCAGTAGTTTCGCGGGAGGGATCGAGCAGTACTTC. Protein product: CASSFAGGIEQYF.

This CDR3 is CASSRGTLDSPLHF. DNA of the CDR3: TGTGCCAGCAGTCGCGGGACTTTAGATTCACCCCTCCACTTT. The chain combines TRBV6-2 or TRBV6-3 with TRBJ1-6, with D tentatively TRBD1 (5 bases). The CDR3 length is 14 residues. Trimming pared 5 bases from V and 8 bases from J, leaving 13 bases between. CDR1 and CDR2 from the germline V gene are MNHEY and SVGEGT.

The J gene is TRBJ1-1, the V gene TRBV6-5; no definite D call. The CDR3 totals 15 residues. CDR1 and CDR2 from the germline V gene are MNHEY and SVGAGI. V lost 0 bases to trimming and J lost 7 bases, with 15 bases between them. CDR3 residues: CASSYSSLLGVEAFF. The DNA of the CDR3 is TGTGCCAGCAGTTACTCGTCCCTCCTGGGCGTTGAAGCTTTCTTT.

The chain combines TRBV3-1 (or the pseudogene TRBV3-2) with TRBJ2-3; 7 positions match TRBD2. CDR1 and CDR2 (germline): LGHDT, YNNKEL (reference sequence). The junction had 12 bases not matched to a gene; V was cut back by 8 bases and J by 1 base. The CDR3 is 16 residues long. CDR3: CASGIGMAGGTDTQYF. The CDR3 DNA sequence: TGTGCCAGCGGGATTGGAATGGCGGGAGGCACAGATACGCAGTATTTT.

The chain links TRBV7-9 to TRBJ1-1; maybe TRBD1 (6 bases). The CDR3 spans 15 residues. With 6 bases removed from V and 1 base from J, the gap between germline ends came to 15 bases. Germline V gene lookup returns CDR1 SEHNR and CDR2 FQNEAQ (reference sequence). The chain's CDR3 is CASSRGAIQNTEAFF. CDR3 nucleotide sequence: TGTGCCAGCAGTCGGGGGGCGATTCAGAACACTGAAGCTTTCTTT.

The chain joins TRBV27 to TRBJ2-7; weak D call: TRBD1 (8 bases). Germline CDR1 reads MNHEY; CDR2 reads SMNVEV (reference sequence). This CDR3 is 19 amino acids long. The germline V and J ends were trimmed by 6 bases and 2 bases, with 29 bases remaining between them. The CDR3 DNA is TGTGCCAGCAGCTCTTGGGGGGGGTCCGGACAGGGACATACCTACGAGCAGTACTTC. It yields the protein CASSSWGGSGQGHTYEQYF.

This clone appeared a few times. The V and J genes are TRBV5-8 and TRBJ1-2; D might be TRBD1 (6 bases). Germline V CDR1 and CDR2: SGHTS, YDEGEE. V dropped 4 bases and J dropped 2 bases, with 15 bases sitting between them. There are 15 residues in the CDR3. The CDR3 region is CASSLDGTLNYGYTF. The CDR3 DNA reads as TGTGCCAGCAGCCTAGACGGGACACTCAACTATGGCTACACCTTC.

The genes are TRBV15 and TRBJ1-1; no clear D gene. The CDR3 length is 13 residues. Per germline, CDR1 LNHNV and CDR2 YYDKDF (reference sequence). V was pared by 6 bases and J by 2 bases, with 10 bases between. The CDR3 coding sequence is TGTGCCACCAGTATCCCGGGTAACACTGAAGCTTTCTTT. Protein sequence: CATSIPGNTEAFF.

The rearrangement joins TRBV30 to TRBJ1-3; 7 bases fit TRBD1. V dropped 5 bases and J dropped 9; count of bases not matched to a gene: 10. Per germline, CDR1 GTSNPN and CDR2 SVGIG (reference sequence). The CDR3 has 13 residues. CDR3 region: CAWGTGDRSTIYF. The DNA of the CDR3 is TGTGCCTGGGGAACAGGGGATAGGAGCACCATATATTTT. Looking up the rest from reference TRBV30 and TRBJ1-3 gives the full variable domain: SQTIHQWPATLVQPVGSPLSLECTVEGTSNPNLYWYRQAAGRGLQLLFYSVGIGQISSEVPQNLSASRPQDRQFILSSKKLLLSDSGFYLCAWGTGDRSTIYFGEGSWLTVV.

This clone was detected a few times. This chain uses TRBV11-3 with TRBJ2-2; maybe TRBD1 (5 bases). V lost 3 bases to trimming and J lost 7 bases, with 12 bases between them. CDR1 is SGHNT, CDR2 YENEEA, per germline. The CDR3 has 14 residues. This CDR3 reads CASSFISTGGELFF. CDR3 DNA sequence: TGTGCCAGCAGCTTTATCTCTACAGGCGGGGAGCTGTTTTTT.

The table lists this clone with a count of one. This chain links TRBV6-6 with TRBJ1-6; D perhaps matches TRBD1 (6 bases). Germline V CDR1 and CDR2: MNHNY, SVGAGI (reference sequence). Trimming took 6 bases from V and 8 from J, leaving 14 bases between them. The CDR3 is 14 residues long. The CDR3 loop reads CASRDRQEYSPLHF. The CDR3 nucleotides are TGTGCCAGCAGAGATAGACAGGAGTATTCACCCCTCCACTTT.

The V and J genes are TRBV5-1 and TRBJ2-2; 10 bases are shared with TRBD2. CDR1 is SGHRS, CDR2 YFSETQ, per germline. V dropped 0 bases and J dropped 0; count of bases not matched to a gene: 5. CDR3 length equals 18 residues. The CDR3 loop is CASSLALAGVSNTGELFF. DNA of the CDR3: TGCGCCAGCAGCTTGGCTCTAGCGGGAGTATCGAACACCGGGGAGCTGTTTTTT.

The V and J genes are TRBV27 and TRBJ2-7; TRBD2 is a possible D gene (6 bases). The CDR3 spans 13 residues. Germline V gene sequence: CDR1 MNHEY, CDR2 SMNVEV (reference sequence). V was clipped by 6 bases and J by 5 bases, with 14 bases between them. The chain's CDR3 is CASSQGLFNEQYF. CDR3 sequence (DNA): TGTGCCAGCAGCCAGGGACTTTTCAACGAGCAGTACTTC.

This clone is a singleton in its sample. The rearrangement links TRBV24-1 to TRBJ2-5, with TRBD1 matching over 7 bases. The germline V gene encodes CDR1 KGHDR and CDR2 SFDVKD. J was trimmed by 4 bases and V by 3 bases; bases with no gene match: 7. The CDR3 contains 15 residues. In nucleotides, the CDR3 is TGTGCCACCAGTGATCGGGACGCAGGGGGAGAGACCCAGTACTTC. Translating gives CATSDRDAGGETQYF.

V is TRBV6-2 or TRBV6-3 and J is TRBJ2-7; 9 positions agree with TRBD2. V was clipped by 3 bases and J by 1 base; unmatched bases: 4. The CDR3 runs 15 residues. Germline V gene sequence: CDR1 MNHEY, CDR2 SVGEGT. The CDR3 sequence: CASSYRTSASYEQYF. For the CDR3, the DNA is TGTGCCAGCAGTTATCGGACTAGCGCTTCCTACGAGCAGTACTTC.